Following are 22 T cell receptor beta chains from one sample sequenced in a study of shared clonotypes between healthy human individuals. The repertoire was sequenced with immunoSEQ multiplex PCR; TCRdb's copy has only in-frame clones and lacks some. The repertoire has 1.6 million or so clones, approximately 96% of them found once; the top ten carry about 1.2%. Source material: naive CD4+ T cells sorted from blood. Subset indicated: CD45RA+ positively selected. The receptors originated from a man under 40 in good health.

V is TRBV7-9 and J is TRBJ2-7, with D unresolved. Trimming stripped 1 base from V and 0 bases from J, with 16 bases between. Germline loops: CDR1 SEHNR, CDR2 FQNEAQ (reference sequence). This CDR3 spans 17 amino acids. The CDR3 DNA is TGTGCCAGCAGCTTAGGACTCCTCGCGGTTAGCTCCTACGAGCAGTACTTC. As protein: CASSLGLLAVSSYEQYF.

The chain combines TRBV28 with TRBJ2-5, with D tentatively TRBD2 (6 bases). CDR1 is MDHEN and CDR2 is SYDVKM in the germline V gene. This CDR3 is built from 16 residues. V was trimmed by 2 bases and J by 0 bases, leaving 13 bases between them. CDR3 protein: CASSLSLGGDQETQYF. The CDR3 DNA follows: TGTGCCAGCAGTTTAAGTCTCGGGGGTGACCAAGAGACCCAGTACTTC. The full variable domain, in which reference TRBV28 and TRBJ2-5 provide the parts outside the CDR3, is DVKVTQSSRYLVKRTGEKVFLECVQDMDHENMFWYRQDPGLGLRLIYFSYDVKMKEKGDIPEGYSVSREKKERFSLILESASTNQTSMYLCASSLSLGGDQETQYFGPGTRLLVL.

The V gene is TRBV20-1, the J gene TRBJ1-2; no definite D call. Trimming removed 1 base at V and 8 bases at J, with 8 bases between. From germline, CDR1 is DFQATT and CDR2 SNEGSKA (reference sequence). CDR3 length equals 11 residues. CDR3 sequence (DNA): TGCAGTGCTAGAGCTGATCTGGGCTACACCTTC. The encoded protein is CSARADLGYTF.

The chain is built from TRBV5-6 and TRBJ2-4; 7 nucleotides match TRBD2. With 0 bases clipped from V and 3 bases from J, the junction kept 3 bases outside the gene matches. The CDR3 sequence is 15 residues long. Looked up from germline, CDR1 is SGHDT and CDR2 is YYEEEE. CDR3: CASSLDWGGKNIQYF. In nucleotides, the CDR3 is TGTGCCAGCAGCTTGGATTGGGGGGGCAAAAACATTCAGTACTTC.

CDR3 sequence reads: CASLDRVINEQFF. CDR3 DNA: TGTGCCAGCTTGGACAGGGTAATCAATGAGCAGTTCTTC. The chain employs TRBV18 and TRBJ2-1; 8 nucleotides match TRBD1. Germline V CDR1 and CDR2: KGHSH, LQKENI. The V segment lost 7 bases and the J segment 6 bases; nucleotides outside the gene matches: 5. CDR3 length: 13 amino acids.

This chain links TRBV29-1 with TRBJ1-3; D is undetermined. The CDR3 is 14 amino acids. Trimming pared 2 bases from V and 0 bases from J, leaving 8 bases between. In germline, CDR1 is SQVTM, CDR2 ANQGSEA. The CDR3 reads CSVEQYSSGNTIYF. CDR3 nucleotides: TGCAGCGTTGAACAGTACTCCTCTGGAAACACCATATATTTT. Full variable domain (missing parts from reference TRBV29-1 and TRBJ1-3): SAVISQKPSRDICQRGTSLTIQCQVDSQVTMMFWYRQQPGQSLTLIATANQGSEATYESGFVIDKFPISRPNLTFSTLTVSNMSPEDSSIYLCSVEQYSSGNTIYFGEGSWLTVV.

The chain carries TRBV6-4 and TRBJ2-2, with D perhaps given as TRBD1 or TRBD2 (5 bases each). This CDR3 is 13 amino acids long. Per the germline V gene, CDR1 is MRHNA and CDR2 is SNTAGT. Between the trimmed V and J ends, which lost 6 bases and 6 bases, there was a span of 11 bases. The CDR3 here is CASSRDGPGELFF. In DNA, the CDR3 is TGTGCCAGCAGCCGGGACGGCCCCGGGGAGCTGTTTTTT.

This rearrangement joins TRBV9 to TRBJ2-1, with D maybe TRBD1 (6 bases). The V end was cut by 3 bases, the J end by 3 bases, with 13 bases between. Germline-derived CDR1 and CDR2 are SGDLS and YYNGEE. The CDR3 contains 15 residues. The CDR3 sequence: CASSAQGNSYNEQFF. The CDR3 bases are TGTGCCAGCAGCGCCCAGGGGAACAGCTACAATGAGCAGTTCTTC.

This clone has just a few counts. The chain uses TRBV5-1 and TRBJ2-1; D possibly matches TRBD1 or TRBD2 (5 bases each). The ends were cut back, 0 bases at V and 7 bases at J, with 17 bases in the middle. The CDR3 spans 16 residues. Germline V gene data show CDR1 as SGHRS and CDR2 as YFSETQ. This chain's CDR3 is CASSLVGPRARNEQFF. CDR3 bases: TGCGCCAGCAGCTTGGTGGGACCCCGGGCCCGAAATGAGCAGTTCTTC.

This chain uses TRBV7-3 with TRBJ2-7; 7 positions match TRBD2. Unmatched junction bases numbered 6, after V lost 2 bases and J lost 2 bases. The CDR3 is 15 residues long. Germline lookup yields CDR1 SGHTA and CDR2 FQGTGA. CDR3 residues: CASSLGASGPYEQYF. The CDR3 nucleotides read TGTGCCAGCAGCTTAGGAGCTAGCGGTCCCTACGAGCAGTACTTC.

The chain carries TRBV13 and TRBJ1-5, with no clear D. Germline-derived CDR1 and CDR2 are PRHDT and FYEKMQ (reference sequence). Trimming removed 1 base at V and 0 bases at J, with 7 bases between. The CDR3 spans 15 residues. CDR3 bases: TGTGCCAGCAGCTTAGCGGGGATTAGCAATCAGCCCCAGCATTTT. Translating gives CASSLAGISNQPQHF. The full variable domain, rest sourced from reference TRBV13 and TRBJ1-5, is AAGVIQSPRHLIKEKRETATLKCYPIPRHDTVYWYQQGPGQDPQFLISFYEKMQSDKGSIPDRFSAQQFSDYHSELNMSSLELGDSALYFCASSLAGISNQPQHFGDGTRLSIL.

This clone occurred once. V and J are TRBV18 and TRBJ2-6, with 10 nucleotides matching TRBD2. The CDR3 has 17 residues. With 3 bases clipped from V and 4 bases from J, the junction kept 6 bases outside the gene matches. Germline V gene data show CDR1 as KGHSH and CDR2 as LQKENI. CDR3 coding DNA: TGTGCCAGCTCACCGTATACTAGCGGGACCGGGGCCAACGTCCTGACTTTC. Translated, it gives CASSPYTSGTGANVLTF. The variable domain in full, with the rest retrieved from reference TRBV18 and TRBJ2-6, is NAGVMQNPRHLVRRRGQEARLRCSPMKGHSHVYWYRQLPEEGLKFMVYLQKENIIDESGMPKERFSAEFPKEGPSILRIQQVVRGDSAAYFCASSPYTSGTGANVLTFGAGSRLTVL.

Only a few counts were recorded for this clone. In nucleotides, the CDR3 is TGTGCCAGTCCTAACGCGGGTAGCAATCAGCCCCAGCATTTT. The encoded protein is CASPNAGSNQPQHF. The rearrangement uses TRBV19 and TRBJ1-5, with D unclear. CDR3 length equals 14 residues. Germline values: CDR1 LNHDA, CDR2 SQIVND (reference sequence). Deletions cut 8 bases from V and 0 bases from J, with 11 bases between. The full variable domain, with the rest looked up from reference TRBV19 and TRBJ1-5, is DGGITQSPKYLFRKEGQNVTLSCEQNLNHDAMYWYRQDPGQGLRLIYYSQIVNDFQKGDIAEGYSVSREKKESFPLTVTSAQKNPTAFYLCASPNAGSNQPQHFGDGTRLSIL.

The CDR3 is CATRKMDGDNQPQHF. The CDR3 nucleotides are TGTGCCACCAGAAAAATGGACGGAGACAATCAGCCCCAGCATTTT. The rearrangement uses TRBV10-3 and TRBJ1-5; no clear D gene. CDR1 and CDR2 (germline): ENHRY, SYGVKD. CDR3 size: 15 residues. Trimming cost V 10 bases and J 3 bases, with 19 bases left between them.

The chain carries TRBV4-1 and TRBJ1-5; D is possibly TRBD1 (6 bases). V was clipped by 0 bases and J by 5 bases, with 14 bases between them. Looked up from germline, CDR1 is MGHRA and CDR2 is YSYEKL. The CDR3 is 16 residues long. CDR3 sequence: CASSQDGGQGHQPQHF. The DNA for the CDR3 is TGCGCCAGCAGCCAAGATGGGGGGCAGGGGCATCAGCCCCAGCATTTT.

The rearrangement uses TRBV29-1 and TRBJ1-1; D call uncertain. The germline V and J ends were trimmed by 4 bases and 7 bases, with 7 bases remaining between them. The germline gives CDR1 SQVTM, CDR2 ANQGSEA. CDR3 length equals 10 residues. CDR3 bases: TGCAGCGTTGTTGGGGATGAAGCTTTCTTT. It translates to CSVVGDEAFF.

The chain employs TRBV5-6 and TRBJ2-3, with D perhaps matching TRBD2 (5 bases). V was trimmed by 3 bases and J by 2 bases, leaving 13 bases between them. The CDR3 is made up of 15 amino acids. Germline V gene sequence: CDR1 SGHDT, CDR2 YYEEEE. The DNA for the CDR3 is TGTGCCAGCAGCTGGCCGGGAACAACCACAGATACGCAGTATTTT. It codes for CASSWPGTTTDTQYF.

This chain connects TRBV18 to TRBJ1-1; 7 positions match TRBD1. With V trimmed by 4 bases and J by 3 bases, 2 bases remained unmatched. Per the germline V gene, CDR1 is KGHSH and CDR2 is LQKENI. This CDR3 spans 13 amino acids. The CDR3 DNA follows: TGTGCCAGCTCACTCGGGACAGACACTGAAGCTTTCTTT. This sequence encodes CASSLGTDTEAFF.

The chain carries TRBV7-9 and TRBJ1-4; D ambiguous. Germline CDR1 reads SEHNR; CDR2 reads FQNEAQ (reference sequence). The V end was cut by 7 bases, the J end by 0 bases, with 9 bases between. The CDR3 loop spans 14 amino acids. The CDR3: CASKNGATNEKLFF. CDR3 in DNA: TGTGCCAGCAAAAACGGGGCAACTAATGAAAAACTGTTTTTT.

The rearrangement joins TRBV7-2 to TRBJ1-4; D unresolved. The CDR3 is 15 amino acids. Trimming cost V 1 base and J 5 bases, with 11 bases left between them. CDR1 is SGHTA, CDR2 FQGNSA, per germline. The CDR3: CASSLGAQPNEKLFF. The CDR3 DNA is TGTGCCAGCAGCTTAGGTGCCCAGCCCAATGAAAAACTGTTTTTT.

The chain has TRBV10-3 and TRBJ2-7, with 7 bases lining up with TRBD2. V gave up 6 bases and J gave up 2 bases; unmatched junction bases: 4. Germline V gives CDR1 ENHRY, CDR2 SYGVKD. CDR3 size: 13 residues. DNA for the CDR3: TGTGCCATCAGGGCGGGAGACACCTACGAGCAGTACTTC. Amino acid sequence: CAIRAGDTYEQYF.

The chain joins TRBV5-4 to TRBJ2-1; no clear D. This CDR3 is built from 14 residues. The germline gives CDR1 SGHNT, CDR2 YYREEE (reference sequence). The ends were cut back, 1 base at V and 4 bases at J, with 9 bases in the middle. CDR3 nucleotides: TGTGCCAGCAGCTTGAGGAACGAGTACAATGAGCAGTTCTTC. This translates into CASSLRNEYNEQFF. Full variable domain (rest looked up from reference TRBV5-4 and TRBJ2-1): ETGVTQSPTHLIKTRGQQVTLRCSSQSGHNTVSWYQQALGQGPQFIFQYYREEENGRGNFPPRFSGLQFPNYSSELNVNALELDDSALYLCASSLRNEYNEQFFGPGTRLTVL.